The sequence of this T cell receptor (beta chain) was determined in a study of OX40 agonist ivuxolimab in advanced cancers. About the research overall: Each patient was given ivuxolimab into a vein every 2 weeks, at 0.01 to 10 mg/kg.

Study conclusions and caveats: Relative to CD4+, CD8+ T cells held more expanded clones on average.

Repertoires were generated with immunoSEQ multiplex PCR, while TCRdb's copy carries only in-frame clones and drops some. The sample lists 24,000 or so clones; around 85% were seen once. V was pared by 0 bases and J by 5 bases, with 14 bases between. Germline V gene data show CDR1 as SGDLS and CDR2 as YYNGEE. The CDR3 sequence is 15 residues long. About this clone: The target antigen is unknown.

The rearrangement joins TRBV9 to TRBJ1-1; D remains ambiguous. This specimen was CD4+ or CD8+ T cells sorted from blood, taken in a trial of the OX40 agonist ivuxolimab. The clonotype originates from an adult with an advanced solid tumor such as melanoma, head and neck, liver or kidney cancer. CDR3: CASSVEPTLITEAFF. The DNA of the CDR3 is TGTGCCAGCAGCGTAGAACCCACGTTGATAACTGAAGCTTTCTTT.